This T cell receptor (beta chain) originates from a study of T cells in Graves' hyperthyroidism and ophthalmopathy. The CDR3 runs 13 residues. The V end was cut by 1 base, the J end by 4 bases, with 8 bases between. Germline V gene sequence: CDR1 DFQATT, CDR2 SNEGSKA (reference sequence). The diagnostic basis comprised clinical symptoms, serum thyroxine and TRAb, thyroid ultrasound and orbital computed tomography. TCR beta CDR3 regions were amplified from RNA. During a first-round RT-PCR of the TCR CDR3, the HTBI primer set was used. A single record per CDR3 protein comes from TCRdb applying MiXCR to the multiplex PCR reads. Among roughly 570,000 distinct CDR3 sequences, 40% to 55% were seen once, and the ten largest hold around a fifth. This clonotype was picked up many times. The antigen remains undetermined. Findings and limits, study-wide: Progression to ophthalmopathy was predicted a median of about 6.6 months early. Within blood appeared most thyroid clonotypes that had expanded above 0.001.

The V and J genes are TRBV20-1 and TRBJ1-5, with D perhaps matching TRBD1 (5 bases). The sequenced sample was peripheral blood or thyroid tissue (not recorded which). The sequence came from an adult woman with Graves' disease, either hyperthyroidism or ophthalmopathy (not recorded which). This CDR3 is CSARGQGNQPQHF. CDR3 nucleotides: TGCAGTGCTAGAGGCCAGGGTAATCAGCCCCAGCATTTT.